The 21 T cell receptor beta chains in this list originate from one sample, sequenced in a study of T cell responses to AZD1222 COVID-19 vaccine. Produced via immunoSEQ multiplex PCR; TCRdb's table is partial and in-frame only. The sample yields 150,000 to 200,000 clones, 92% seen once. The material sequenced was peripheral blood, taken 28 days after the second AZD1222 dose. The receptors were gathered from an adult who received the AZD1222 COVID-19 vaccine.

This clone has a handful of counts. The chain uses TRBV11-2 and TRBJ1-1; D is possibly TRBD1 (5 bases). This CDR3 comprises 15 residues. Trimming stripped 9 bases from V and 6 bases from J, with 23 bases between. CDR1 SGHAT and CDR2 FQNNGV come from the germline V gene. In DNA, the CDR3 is TGTGCCAGTGCGGCCGGATCGGGGGGATACGCTGAAGCTTTCTTT. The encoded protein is CASAAGSGGYAEAFF.

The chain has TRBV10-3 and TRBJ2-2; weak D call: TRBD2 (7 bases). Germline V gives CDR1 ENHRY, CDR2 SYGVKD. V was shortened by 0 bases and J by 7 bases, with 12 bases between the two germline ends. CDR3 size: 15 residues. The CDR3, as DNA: TGTGCCATCAGTGAGTCGCCGGGGGGCGGCGGGGAGCTGTTTTTT. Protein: CAISESPGGGGELFF.

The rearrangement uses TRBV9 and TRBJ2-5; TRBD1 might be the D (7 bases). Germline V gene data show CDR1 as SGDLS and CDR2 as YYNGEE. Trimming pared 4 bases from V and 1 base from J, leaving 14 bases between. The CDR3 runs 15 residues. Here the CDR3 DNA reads TGTGCCAGCAGCACCGGCGGGACAGCCCAAGAGACCCAGTACTTC. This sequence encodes CASSTGGTAQETQYF.

The CDR3 sequence is CASSQDLGGLAGANVLTF. The CDR3 nucleotides are TGTGCCAGCAGCCAAGATCTCGGAGGTTTGGCTGGGGCCAACGTCCTGACTTTC. This sequence joins TRBV3-1 (or the pseudogene TRBV3-2) and TRBJ2-6, with D possibly matching TRBD2 (5 bases). CDR1 is LGHDT and CDR2 is YNNKEL in the germline V gene (reference sequence). CDR3 length equals 18 residues. V was clipped by 0 bases and J by 2 bases, with 14 bases between them.

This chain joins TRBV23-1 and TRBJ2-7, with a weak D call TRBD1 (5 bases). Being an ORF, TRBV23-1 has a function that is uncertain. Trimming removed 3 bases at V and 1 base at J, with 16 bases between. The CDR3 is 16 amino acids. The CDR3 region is CASSHQDIRSSYEQYF. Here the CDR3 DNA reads TGCGCCAGCAGTCACCAGGACATTCGATCGTCCTACGAGCAGTACTTC.

The DNA for the CDR3 is TGTGCCAGCTCACCGGGAGGACAGGGCGGGACTGAAGCTTTCTTT. It yields the protein CASSPGGQGGTEAFF. V is TRBV18 and J is TRBJ1-1; TRBD1 matches 8 bases. This CDR3 is built from 15 residues. The V and J ends lost 3 bases and 5 bases, in that order; junction bases with no gene match: 8. Germline lookup yields CDR1 KGHSH and CDR2 LQKENI.

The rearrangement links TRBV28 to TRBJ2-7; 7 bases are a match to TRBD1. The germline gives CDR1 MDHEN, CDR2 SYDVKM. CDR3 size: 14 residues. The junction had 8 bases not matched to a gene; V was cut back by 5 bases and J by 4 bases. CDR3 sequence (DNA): TGTGCCAGCAGTCAATGGACAGGCGGGTACGAGCAGTACTTC. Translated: CASSQWTGGYEQYF.

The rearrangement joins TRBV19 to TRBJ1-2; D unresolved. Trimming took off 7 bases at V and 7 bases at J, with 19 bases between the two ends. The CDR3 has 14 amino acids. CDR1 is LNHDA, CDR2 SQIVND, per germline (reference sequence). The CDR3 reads CASTGSLWIPGYTF. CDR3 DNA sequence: TGTGCCAGTACTGGCAGCTTATGGATACCTGGCTACACCTTC.

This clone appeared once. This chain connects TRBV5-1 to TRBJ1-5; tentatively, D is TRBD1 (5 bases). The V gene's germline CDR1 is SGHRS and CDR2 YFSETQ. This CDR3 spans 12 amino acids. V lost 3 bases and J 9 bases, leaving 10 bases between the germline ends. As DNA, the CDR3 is TGCGCCAGCAGCTACGATCAGGGGCCCCAGCATTTT. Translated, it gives CASSYDQGPQHF.

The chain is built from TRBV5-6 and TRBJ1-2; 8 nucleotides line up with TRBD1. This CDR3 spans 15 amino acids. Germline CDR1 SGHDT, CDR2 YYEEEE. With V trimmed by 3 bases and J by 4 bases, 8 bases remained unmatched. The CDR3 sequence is CASSSIRTGSYGYTF. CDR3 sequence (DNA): TGTGCCAGCAGCTCAATTCGGACAGGGAGCTATGGCTACACCTTC.

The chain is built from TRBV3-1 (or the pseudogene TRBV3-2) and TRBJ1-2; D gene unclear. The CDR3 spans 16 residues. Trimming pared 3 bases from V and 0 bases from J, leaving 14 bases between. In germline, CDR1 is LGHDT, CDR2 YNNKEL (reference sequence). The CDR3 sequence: CASSQMDRLANYGYTF. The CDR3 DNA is TGTGCCAGCAGCCAGATGGACCGCTTAGCTAACTATGGCTACACCTTC.

DNA of the CDR3: TGTGCCAGCAGTTTAGAGCAGGGGCCCAACCAGCCCCAGCATTTT. The encoded protein is CASSLEQGPNQPQHF. This chain joins TRBV28 and TRBJ1-5; possible D gene TRBD1, 6 bases. Trimming cost V 2 bases and J 7 bases, with 15 bases left between them. Per germline, CDR1 MDHEN and CDR2 SYDVKM. This CDR3 spans 15 amino acids.

CDR3 sequence reads: CASSLDSTEQYF. The CDR3 DNA is TGTGCCAGCAGCTTAGATTCTACGGAGCAGTACTTC. The chain uses TRBV11-2 and TRBJ2-7; D is ambiguous. The CDR3 is 12 residues long. The V end was cut by 0 bases, the J end by 7 bases, with 7 bases between. In germline, CDR1 is SGHAT, CDR2 FQNNGV.

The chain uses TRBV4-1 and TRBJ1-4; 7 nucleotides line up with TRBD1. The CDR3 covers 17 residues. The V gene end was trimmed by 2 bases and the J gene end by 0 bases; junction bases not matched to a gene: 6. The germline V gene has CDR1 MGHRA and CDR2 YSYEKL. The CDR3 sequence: CASSQPTGRTTNEKLFF. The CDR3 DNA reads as TGCGCCAGCAGCCAACCGACAGGGCGAACAACTAATGAAAAACTGTTTTTT.

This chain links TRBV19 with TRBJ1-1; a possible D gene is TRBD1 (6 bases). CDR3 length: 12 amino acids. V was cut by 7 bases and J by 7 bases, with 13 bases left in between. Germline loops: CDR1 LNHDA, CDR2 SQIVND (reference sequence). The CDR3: CASTYGTLEAFF. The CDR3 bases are TGTGCCAGTACTTACGGGACACTTGAAGCTTTCTTT. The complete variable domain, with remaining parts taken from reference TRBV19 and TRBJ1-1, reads DGGITQSPKYLFRKEGQNVTLSCEQNLNHDAMYWYRQDPGQGLRLIYYSQIVNDFQKGDIAEGYSVSREKKESFPLTVTSAQKNPTAFYLCASTYGTLEAFFGQGTRLTVV.

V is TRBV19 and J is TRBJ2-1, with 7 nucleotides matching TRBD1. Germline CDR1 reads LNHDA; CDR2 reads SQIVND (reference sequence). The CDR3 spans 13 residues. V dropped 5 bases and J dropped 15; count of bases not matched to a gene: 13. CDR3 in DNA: TGTGCCAGTAGTCCACGGGACAGCACTACAGGGTTCTTC. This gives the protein CASSPRDSTTGFF.

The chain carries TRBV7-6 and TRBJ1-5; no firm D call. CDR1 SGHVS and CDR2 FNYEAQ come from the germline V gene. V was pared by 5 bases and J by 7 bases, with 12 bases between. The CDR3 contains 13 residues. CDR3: CASSPPSGQPQHF. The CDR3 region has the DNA TGTGCCAGCAGCCCGCCGAGCGGGCAGCCCCAGCATTTT.

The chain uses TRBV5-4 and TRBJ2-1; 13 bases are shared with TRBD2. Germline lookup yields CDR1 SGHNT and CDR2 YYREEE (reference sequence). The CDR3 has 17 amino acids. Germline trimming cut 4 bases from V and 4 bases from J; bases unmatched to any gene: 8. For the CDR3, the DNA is TGTGCCAGCAGCCCGGGACTAGCGGGAACTATTTACAATGAGCAGTTCTTC. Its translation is CASSPGLAGTIYNEQFF.

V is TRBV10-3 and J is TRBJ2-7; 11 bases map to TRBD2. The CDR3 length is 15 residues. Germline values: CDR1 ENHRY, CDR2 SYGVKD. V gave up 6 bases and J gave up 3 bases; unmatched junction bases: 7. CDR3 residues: CAIREILAGDYEQYF. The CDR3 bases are TGTGCCATCAGGGAAATACTAGCGGGAGACTACGAGCAGTACTTC.

The CDR3 sequence is CASSTPGAGGYTF. CDR3 nucleotides: TGTGCCAGCAGTACCCCAGGGGCGGGTGGCTACACCTTC. This chain uses TRBV6-5 with TRBJ1-2, with a weak D call TRBD1 (6 bases). The CDR3 is 13 residues long. Germline values: CDR1 MNHEY, CDR2 SVGAGI. V was clipped by 5 bases and J by 7 bases, with 14 bases between them.

For the CDR3, the DNA is TGTGCCAGCAGAACTAGCGGGGGGCGGACAGATACGCAGTATTTT. It codes for CASRTSGGRTDTQYF. The J gene is TRBJ2-3, the V gene TRBV7-2, with TRBD2 matching 12 bases. Unmatched junction bases numbered 4, after V lost 6 bases and J lost 3 bases. The germline gives CDR1 SGHTA, CDR2 FQGNSA. This CDR3 has 15 amino acids.